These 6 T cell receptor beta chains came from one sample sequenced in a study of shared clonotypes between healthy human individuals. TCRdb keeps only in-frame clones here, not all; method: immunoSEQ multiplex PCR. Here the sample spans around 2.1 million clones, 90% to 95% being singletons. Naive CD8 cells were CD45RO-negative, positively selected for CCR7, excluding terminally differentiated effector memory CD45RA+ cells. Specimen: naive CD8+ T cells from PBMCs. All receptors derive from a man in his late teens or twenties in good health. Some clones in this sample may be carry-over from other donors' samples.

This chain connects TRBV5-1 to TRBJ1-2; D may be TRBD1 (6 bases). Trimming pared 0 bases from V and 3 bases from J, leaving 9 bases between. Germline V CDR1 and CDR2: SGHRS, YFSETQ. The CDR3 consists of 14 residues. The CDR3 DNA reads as TGCGCCAGCAGCTTGGCCCGGACAGACTATGGCTACACCTTC. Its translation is CASSLARTDYGYTF.

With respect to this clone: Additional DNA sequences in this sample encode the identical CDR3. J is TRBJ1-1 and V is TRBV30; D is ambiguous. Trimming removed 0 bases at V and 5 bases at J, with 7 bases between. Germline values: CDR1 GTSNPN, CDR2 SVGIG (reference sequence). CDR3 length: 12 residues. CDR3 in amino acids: CAWSVTRTEAFF. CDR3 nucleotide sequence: TGTGCCTGGAGTGTAACCAGGACTGAAGCTTTCTTT.

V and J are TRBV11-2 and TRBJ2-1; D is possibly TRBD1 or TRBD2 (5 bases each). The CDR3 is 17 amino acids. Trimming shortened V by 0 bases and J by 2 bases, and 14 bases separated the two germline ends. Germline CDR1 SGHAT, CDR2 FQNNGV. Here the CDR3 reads CASSLDGGVGPYNEQFF. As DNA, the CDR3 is TGTGCCAGCAGCTTAGATGGGGGTGTGGGACCCTACAATGAGCAGTTCTTC.

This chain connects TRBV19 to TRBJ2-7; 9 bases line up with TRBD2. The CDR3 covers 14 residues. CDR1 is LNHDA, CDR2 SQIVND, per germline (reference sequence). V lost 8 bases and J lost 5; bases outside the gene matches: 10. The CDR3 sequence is CASAIAGVLDEQYF. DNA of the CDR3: TGTGCCAGTGCAATAGCGGGAGTTTTGGACGAGCAGTACTTC.

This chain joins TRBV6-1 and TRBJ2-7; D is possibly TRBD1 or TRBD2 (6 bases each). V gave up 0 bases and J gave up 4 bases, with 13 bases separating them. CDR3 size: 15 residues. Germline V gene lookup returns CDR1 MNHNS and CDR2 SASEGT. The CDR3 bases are TGTGCCAGCAGTGAAGCGCTTCGGGGGCCTTACGAGCAGTACTTC. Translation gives CASSEALRGPYEQYF.

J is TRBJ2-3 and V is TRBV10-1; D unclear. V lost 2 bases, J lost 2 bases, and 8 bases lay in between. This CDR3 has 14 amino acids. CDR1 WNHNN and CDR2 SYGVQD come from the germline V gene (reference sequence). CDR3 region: CASSEEVDTDTQYF. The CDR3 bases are TGCGCCAGCAGTGAGGAGGTAGACACAGATACGCAGTATTTT.